These 28 T cell receptor beta chains came from one sample sequenced in a study of chemoradiotherapy in HPV16-positive cancers. Only in-frame clones appear in the TCRdb table, and some are missing; sequencing was by immunoSEQ multiplex PCR. The sample carries about 66,000 clones, 88% recorded once. Specimen: blood, collected from a patient who underwent chemoradiotherapy. The receptors originated from a human donor with HPV-associated anogenital cancer.

The chain couples TRBV27 to TRBJ1-1, with a tentative D call TRBD1 (6 bases). The CDR3 totals 14 residues. Germline CDR1 MNHEY, CDR2 SMNVEV (reference sequence). V lost 6 bases to trimming and J lost 5 bases, with 16 bases between them. This CDR3 reads CASSLTGTLTEAFF. For the CDR3, the DNA is TGTGCCAGCAGCTTGACAGGAACCTTAACTGAAGCTTTCTTT.

The rearrangement uses TRBV19 and TRBJ1-1; D is possibly TRBD1 (5 bases). The CDR3 totals 15 residues. V lost 3 bases and J lost 5, with 16 bases in between. Germline values: CDR1 LNHDA, CDR2 SQIVND (reference sequence). CDR3 protein: CASSMWAQGDTEAFF. The CDR3 DNA sequence: TGTGCCAGTAGTATGTGGGCTCAGGGAGATACTGAAGCTTTCTTT. The full variable domain, with the rest looked up from reference TRBV19 and TRBJ1-1, is DGGITQSPKYLFRKEGQNVTLSCEQNLNHDAMYWYRQDPGQGLRLIYYSQIVNDFQKGDIAEGYSVSREKKESFPLTVTSAQKNPTAFYLCASSMWAQGDTEAFFGQGTRLTVV.

V is TRBV27 and J is TRBJ2-5, with D tentatively TRBD2 (6 bases). Germline V gene lookup returns CDR1 MNHEY and CDR2 SMNVEV (reference sequence). V was shortened by 5 bases and J by 6 bases, with 13 bases between the two germline ends. This CDR3 is 13 amino acids long. CDR3: CASSPTSWKTQYF. CDR3 nucleotides: TGTGCCAGCAGTCCAACTAGCTGGAAGACCCAGTACTTC.

This chain links TRBV5-4 with TRBJ1-4, with 12 bases aligning to TRBD1. V lost 4 bases, J lost 12 bases, and 7 bases stayed unmatched. Germline V gene data show CDR1 as SGHNT and CDR2 as YYREEE (reference sequence). The CDR3 length is 14 residues. The CDR3 loop is CASSAGTGGSELFF. CDR3 bases: TGTGCCAGCAGCGCAGGGACAGGGGGCTCAGAACTGTTTTTT.

Of note for this clone: Distinct nucleotide sequences in the sample also encode this CDR3. The rearrangement joins TRBV2 to TRBJ1-1, with D possibly matching TRBD1 (6 bases). V lost 6 bases to trimming and J lost 4 bases, with 6 bases between them. There are 11 residues in the CDR3. CDR1 and CDR2 from the germline V gene are SNHLY and FYNNEI. The chain's CDR3 is CASRGGTEAFF. CDR3 DNA: TGTGCCAGCAGAGGGGGCACTGAAGCTTTCTTT.

The chain combines TRBV7-9 with TRBJ2-3; TRBD1 matches at 9 bases. With 2 bases clipped from V and 5 bases from J, the junction kept 8 bases outside the gene matches. The germline gives CDR1 SEHNR, CDR2 FQNEAQ (reference sequence). This CDR3 is built from 16 residues. CDR3 sequence (DNA): TGTGCCAGCAGCTTAATAACGGGACAGGGCAGAGATACGCAGTATTTT. Translated, it gives CASSLITGQGRDTQYF.

The rearrangement joins TRBV2 to TRBJ1-1; a possible D gene is TRBD1 (5 bases). The germline V and J ends were trimmed by 6 bases and 9 bases, with 11 bases remaining between them. The CDR3 loop spans 11 amino acids. In germline, CDR1 is SNHLY, CDR2 FYNNEI. For the CDR3, the DNA is TGTGCCAGCAGGGACGGGACCCAAGCTTTCTTT. This codes for CASRDGTQAFF.

The V and J genes are TRBV11-3 and TRBJ2-1; TRBD1 aligns across 8 bases. With 5 bases clipped from V and 5 bases from J, the junction kept 8 bases outside the gene matches. The CDR3 runs to 15 residues. From germline, CDR1 is SGHNT and CDR2 YENEEA. The DNA of the CDR3 is TGTGCCAGCAGCCTACGGACAGGGCTACACAATGAGCAGTTCTTC. Encoded protein: CASSLRTGLHNEQFF.

The rearrangement links TRBV6-5 to TRBJ1-6; D is ambiguous. With 4 bases removed from V and 7 bases from J, the gap between germline ends came to 8 bases. The CDR3 contains 13 residues. Germline-derived CDR1 and CDR2 are MNHEY and SVGAGI. This CDR3 is CASSSFENSPLHF. The CDR3 nucleotides read TGTGCCAGCAGTTCGTTCGAGAATTCACCCCTCCACTTT.

This clone has only one observation. The chain has TRBV28 and TRBJ2-1; D unresolved. The CDR3 is 11 residues long. Trimming pared 7 bases from V and 10 bases from J, leaving 11 bases between. Per germline, CDR1 MDHEN and CDR2 SYDVKM. CDR3: CASNTRQEQFF. The CDR3 DNA reads as TGTGCCAGCAATACCCGGCAGGAGCAGTTCTTC.

The chain joins TRBV19 to TRBJ1-5; the D gene is possibly TRBD1 (6 bases). The V end lost 7 bases, the J end lost 5 bases, and 18 bases lay between the germline ends. The CDR3 loop spans 15 amino acids. The germline CDR1 and CDR2 sequences are LNHDA and SQIVND (reference sequence). CDR3 sequence: CASMMGERGDQPQHF. CDR3 nucleotides: TGTGCCAGTATGATGGGGGAGAGGGGGGATCAGCCCCAGCATTTT. Combining the CDR3 with reference TRBV19 and TRBJ1-5 gives the whole variable domain DGGITQSPKYLFRKEGQNVTLSCEQNLNHDAMYWYRQDPGQGLRLIYYSQIVNDFQKGDIAEGYSVSREKKESFPLTVTSAQKNPTAFYLCASMMGERGDQPQHFGDGTRLSIL.

This chain uses TRBV2 with TRBJ2-7, with 9 nucleotides matching TRBD1. The ends lost 7 bases at V and 5 bases at J; junction bases unmatched: 6. Per germline, CDR1 SNHLY and CDR2 FYNNEI. The CDR3 spans 13 residues. The CDR3 DNA reads as TGTGCCAGCACCACCGGGACAGGGAACGAGCAGTACTTC. Protein product: CASTTGTGNEQYF.

This sequence joins TRBV6-5 and TRBJ2-7; 8 bases are a match to TRBD1. CDR1 and CDR2 from the germline V gene are MNHEY and SVGAGI. J was trimmed by 1 base and V by 2 bases; bases with no gene match: 4. This CDR3 is 15 amino acids long. In nucleotides, the CDR3 is TGTGCCAGCAGTTACACGGGACAGGTTTCCTACGAGCAGTACTTC. This encodes CASSYTGQVSYEQYF.

The chain carries TRBV19 and TRBJ2-7; 11 bases map to TRBD1. The J segment lost 2 bases and the V segment lost 3 bases, leaving 0 bases of the junction unmatched. Germline V lookup: CDR1 LNHDA, CDR2 SQIVND (reference sequence). CDR3 length: 14 residues. For the CDR3, the DNA is TGTGCCAGTAGTATGGGACAGGGGGCCTACGAGCAGTACTTC. Its translation: CASSMGQGAYEQYF.

CDR3: CAWSRDRGASYEQYF. The CDR3 coding sequence is TGTGCCTGGAGTCGGGACCGGGGGGCCTCCTACGAGCAGTACTTC. V is TRBV30 and J is TRBJ2-7, with D maybe TRBD2 (7 bases). The V end lost 2 bases, the J end lost 0 bases, and 14 bases lay between the germline ends. The CDR3 loop spans 15 amino acids. The germline CDR1 and CDR2 sequences are GTSNPN and SVGIG (reference sequence). The complete variable domain, with remaining parts taken from reference TRBV30 and TRBJ2-7, reads SQTIHQWPATLVQPVGSPLSLECTVEGTSNPNLYWYRQAAGRGLQLLFYSVGIGQISSEVPQNLSASRPQDRQFILSSKKLLLSDSGFYLCAWSRDRGASYEQYFGPGTRLTVT.

The chain carries TRBV10-2 and TRBJ1-1; a weak D match, TRBD1 (5 bases). CDR1 is WSHSY, CDR2 SAAADI, per germline. The CDR3 totals 14 residues. V lost 8 bases and J 1 base, leaving 14 bases between the germline ends. The CDR3 sequence is CASGYWDPNTEAFF. CDR3 nucleotide sequence: TGCGCCAGCGGATACTGGGACCCGAACACTGAAGCTTTCTTT.

V usage is TRBV6-1 and J usage is TRBJ1-5; D not resolved. Germline loops: CDR1 MNHNS, CDR2 SASEGT. The CDR3 length is 12 residues. Deletions cut 2 bases from V and 5 bases from J, with 4 bases between. CDR3 loop: CASSEYYQPQHF. CDR3 in DNA: TGTGCCAGCAGTGAATATTATCAGCCCCAGCATTTT.

The sample holds one count of this clone. CDR3 residues: CASSPRTSRDNEQFF. In nucleotides, the CDR3 is TGCGCCAGCAGCCCAAGGACTAGTCGAGACAATGAGCAGTTCTTC. The rearrangement joins TRBV5-1 to TRBJ2-1, with TRBD2 matching 7 bases. Unmatched junction bases numbered 9, after V lost 4 bases and J lost 5 bases. The CDR3 contains 15 residues. The germline gives CDR1 SGHRS, CDR2 YFSETQ.

The chain recombines TRBV11-2 with TRBJ2-6, with TRBD1 as a possible D gene (7 bases). There are 16 residues in the CDR3. Germline CDR1 and CDR2: SGHAT and FQNNGV. V dropped 1 base and J dropped 4 bases, with 11 bases sitting between them. CDR3 nucleotides: TGTGCCAGCAGCTTAGGGAGGGGGCGAGGGGCCAACGTCCTGACTTTC. This encodes CASSLGRGRGANVLTF.

The rearrangement uses TRBV10-3 and TRBJ1-6; D gene ambiguous. Trimming took off 6 bases at V and 7 bases at J, with 10 bases between the two ends. CDR1 ENHRY and CDR2 SYGVKD come from the germline V gene. CDR3 length equals 13 residues. The CDR3 DNA follows: TGTGCCATCAGCACTAACAAGAATTCACCCCTCCACTTT. Protein sequence: CAISTNKNSPLHF.

DNA for the CDR3: TGTGCCAGCAGCACCTCGGGGATCAATGAGCAGTTCTTC. As protein: CASSTSGINEQFF. The chain carries TRBV27 and TRBJ2-1; possibly TRBD2 for D (5 bases). Deletions cut 6 bases from V and 6 bases from J, with 12 bases between. The CDR3 has 13 residues. Looked up from germline, CDR1 is MNHEY and CDR2 is SMNVEV (reference sequence).

J is TRBJ2-2 and V is TRBV4-1; TRBD2 might be the D (9 bases). Trimming removed 0 bases from V and 4 bases from J, with 24 bases in between. The CDR3 length is 20 residues. Germline CDR1 MGHRA, CDR2 YSYEKL. DNA for the CDR3: TGCGCCAGCAGCCAAGATACAGGGGGAGGGCTAGCGGGAATCACCGGGGAGCTGTTTTTT. Protein: CASSQDTGGGLAGITGELFF.

The chain uses TRBV4-2 and TRBJ1-1; D possibly corresponds to TRBD1 (5 bases). CDR1 is LGHNA and CDR2 is YNFKEQ in the germline V gene. Trimming removed 0 bases at V and 7 bases at J, with 12 bases between. The CDR3 spans 14 residues. DNA for the CDR3: TGTGCCAGCAGCCAAGACCGGGACGGCCTTGAAGCTTTCTTT. Translation gives CASSQDRDGLEAFF.

The rearrangement joins TRBV6-5 to TRBJ1-1; TRBD1 might be the D (5 bases). Trimming left V 6 bases short and J 3 bases short, with 17 bases between. The CDR3 totals 15 residues. Germline V lookup: CDR1 MNHEY, CDR2 SVGAGI. The CDR3 region is CASSRRGGRDTEAFF. The CDR3 region has the DNA TGTGCCAGCAGCCGGCGCGGGGGACGGGACACTGAAGCTTTCTTT.

This clone was seen more than once but under ten times. V usage is TRBV7-9 and J usage is TRBJ1-5; D not certain. CDR1 and CDR2 from the germline V gene are SEHNR and FQNEAQ (reference sequence). V lost 2 bases to trimming and J lost 3 bases, with 2 bases between them. The CDR3 has 12 amino acids. CDR3 nucleotide sequence: TGTGCCAGCAGCTTATCCAATCAGCCCCAGCATTTT. It codes for CASSLSNQPQHF.

This chain joins TRBV7-9 and TRBJ1-2; weak D call: TRBD1 (5 bases). V lost 2 bases to trimming and J lost 2 bases, with 6 bases between them. Germline CDR1 and CDR2: SEHNR and FQNEAQ (reference sequence). The CDR3 runs to 13 residues. The CDR3 coding sequence is TGTGCCAGCAGCTTAAGGGGAAACTATGGCTACACCTTC. Its translation: CASSLRGNYGYTF.

Only a few counts were recorded for this clone. The V gene is TRBV7-9, the J gene TRBJ2-5; 10 bases align to TRBD2. Germline-derived CDR1 and CDR2 are SEHNR and FQNEAQ (reference sequence). The CDR3 has 16 amino acids. Trimming at V came to 5 bases and at J to 1 base, leaving 7 bases not matched to a gene. CDR3 sequence reads: CASSDNSGGTQETQYF. DNA of the CDR3: TGTGCCAGCAGCGATAATAGCGGGGGGACCCAAGAGACCCAGTACTTC.

The V gene is TRBV6-1, the J gene TRBJ1-4; tentative D call: TRBD1 (6 bases). This CDR3 is built from 16 residues. Germline V lookup: CDR1 MNHNS, CDR2 SASEGT. Trimming stripped 2 bases from V and 4 bases from J, with 14 bases between. The CDR3 region is CASSETPDRFNEKLFF. The CDR3 nucleotides are TGTGCCAGCAGTGAAACCCCGGACAGATTTAATGAAAAACTGTTTTTT.